This T cell receptor (beta chain) came from a study of blood T cell repertoires in COVID-19. At the level of the study: In each case, the material was cDNA or gDNA derived from T cells, B-cell-depleted T cells, or PBMCs.

Authors' data handling: Researchers report that nucleated cell counts were estimated from reference gene primer amplification. Produced via immunoSEQ multiplex PCR; TCRdb's table is partial and in-frame only. V and J calls and clone size are as listed in that table; D and trimming were resolved from the DNA. The table lists approximately 130,000 clones, approximately 85% of them singletons. The CDR3 runs to 15 residues. V dropped 5 bases and J dropped 7; count of bases not matched to a gene: 3. In germline, CDR1 is MDHEN, CDR2 SYDVKM. The clonotype was recovered from a human donor in a cohort sampled during active COVID-19. The V call is TRBV28, the J call TRBJ2-1; 15 bases are shared with TRBD2. The specimen was peripheral blood. CDR3 nucleotides: TGTGCCAGCAGTCTGGGACTAGCGGGGGGTAATGAGCAGTTCTTC. Translation gives CASSLGLAGGNEQFF.